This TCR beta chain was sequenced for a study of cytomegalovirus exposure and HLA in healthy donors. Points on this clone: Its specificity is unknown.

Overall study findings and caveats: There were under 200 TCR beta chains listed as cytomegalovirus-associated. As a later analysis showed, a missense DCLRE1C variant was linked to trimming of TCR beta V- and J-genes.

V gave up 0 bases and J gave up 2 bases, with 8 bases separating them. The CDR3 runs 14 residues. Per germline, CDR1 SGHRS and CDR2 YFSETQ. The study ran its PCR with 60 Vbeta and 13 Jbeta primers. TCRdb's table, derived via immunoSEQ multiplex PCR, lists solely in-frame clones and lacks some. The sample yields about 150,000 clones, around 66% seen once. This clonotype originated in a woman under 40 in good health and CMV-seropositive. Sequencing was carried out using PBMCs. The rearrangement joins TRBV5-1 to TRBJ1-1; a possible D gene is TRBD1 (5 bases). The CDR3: CASSLVDRNTEAFF. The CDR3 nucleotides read TGCGCCAGCAGCTTGGTCGACAGAAACACTGAAGCTTTCTTT.